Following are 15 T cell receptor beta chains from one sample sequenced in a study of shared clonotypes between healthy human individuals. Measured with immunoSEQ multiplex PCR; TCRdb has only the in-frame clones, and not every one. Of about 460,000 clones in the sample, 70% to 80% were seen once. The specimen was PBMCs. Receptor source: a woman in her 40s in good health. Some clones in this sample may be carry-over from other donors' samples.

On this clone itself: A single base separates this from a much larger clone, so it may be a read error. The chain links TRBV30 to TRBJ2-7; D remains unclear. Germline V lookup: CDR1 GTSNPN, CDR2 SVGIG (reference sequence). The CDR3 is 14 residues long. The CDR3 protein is CAWSVQLQLYGQYF. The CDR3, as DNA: TGTGCCTGGAGTGTACAACTCCAATTATACGGGCAGTACTTC. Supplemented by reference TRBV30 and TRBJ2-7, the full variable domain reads SQTIHQWPATLVQPVGSPLSLECTVEGTSNPNLYWYRQAAGRGLQLLFYSVGIGQISSEVPQNLSASRPQDRQFILSSKKLLLSDSGFYLCAWSVQLQLYGQYFGPGTRLTVT.

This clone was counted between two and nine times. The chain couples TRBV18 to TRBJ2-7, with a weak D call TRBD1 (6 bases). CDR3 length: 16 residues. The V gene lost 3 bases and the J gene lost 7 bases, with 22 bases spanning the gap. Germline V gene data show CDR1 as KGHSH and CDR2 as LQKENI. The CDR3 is CASSPYLEGVTREQYF. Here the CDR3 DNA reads TGTGCCAGCTCACCTTACTTAGAGGGGGTGACTCGGGAGCAGTACTTC.

CDR3 region: CASSPPSVRNTEAFF. The DNA for the CDR3 is TGTGCCAGCTCACCACCGAGTGTCCGGAACACTGAAGCTTTCTTT. J is TRBJ1-1 and V is TRBV18, with D unclear. Per germline, CDR1 KGHSH and CDR2 LQKENI. V was cut by 0 bases and J by 1 base, with 9 bases left in between. The CDR3 runs to 15 residues.

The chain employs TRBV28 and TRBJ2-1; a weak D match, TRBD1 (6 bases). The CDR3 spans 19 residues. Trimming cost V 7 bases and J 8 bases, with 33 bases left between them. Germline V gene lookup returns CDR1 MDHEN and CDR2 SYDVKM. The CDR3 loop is CASNPNDRQVGVHRDEQFF. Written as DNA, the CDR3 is TGTGCCAGCAACCCGAACGATAGACAGGTTGGGGTTCATCGGGATGAGCAGTTCTTC.

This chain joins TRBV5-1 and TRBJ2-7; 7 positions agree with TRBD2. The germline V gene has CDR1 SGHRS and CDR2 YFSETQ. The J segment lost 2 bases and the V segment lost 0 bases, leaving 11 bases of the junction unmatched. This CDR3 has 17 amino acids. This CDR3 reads CASSLALWLADPYEQYF. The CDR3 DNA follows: TGCGCCAGCAGCTTGGCTCTGTGGCTAGCGGACCCCTACGAGCAGTACTTC.

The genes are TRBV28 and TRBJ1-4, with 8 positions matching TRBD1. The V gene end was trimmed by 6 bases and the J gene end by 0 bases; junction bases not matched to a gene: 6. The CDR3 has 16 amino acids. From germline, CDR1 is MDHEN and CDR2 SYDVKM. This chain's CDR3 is CASRRGQGATNEKLFF. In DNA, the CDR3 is TGTGCCAGCAGGAGAGGACAGGGTGCAACTAATGAAAAACTGTTTTTT.

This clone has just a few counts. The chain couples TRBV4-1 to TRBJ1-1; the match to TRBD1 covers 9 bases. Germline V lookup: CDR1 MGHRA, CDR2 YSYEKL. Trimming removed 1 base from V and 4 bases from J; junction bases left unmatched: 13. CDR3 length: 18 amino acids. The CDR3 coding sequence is TGCGCCAGCAGCCAAGTCCTAAGGACAGGGGTTCGAGGCACTGAAGCTTTCTTT. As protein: CASSQVLRTGVRGTEAFF.

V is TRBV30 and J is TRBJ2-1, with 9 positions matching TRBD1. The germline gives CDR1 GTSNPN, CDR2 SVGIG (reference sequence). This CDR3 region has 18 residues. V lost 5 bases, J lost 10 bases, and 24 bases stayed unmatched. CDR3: CAWDGTGGPSGTQWEQFF. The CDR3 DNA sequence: TGTGCCTGGGATGGAACAGGGGGCCCCTCTGGTACGCAATGGGAGCAGTTCTTC. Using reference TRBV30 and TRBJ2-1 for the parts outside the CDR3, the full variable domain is SQTIHQWPATLVQPVGSPLSLECTVEGTSNPNLYWYRQAAGRGLQLLFYSVGIGQISSEVPQNLSASRPQDRQFILSSKKLLLSDSGFYLCAWDGTGGPSGTQWEQFFGPGTRLTVL.

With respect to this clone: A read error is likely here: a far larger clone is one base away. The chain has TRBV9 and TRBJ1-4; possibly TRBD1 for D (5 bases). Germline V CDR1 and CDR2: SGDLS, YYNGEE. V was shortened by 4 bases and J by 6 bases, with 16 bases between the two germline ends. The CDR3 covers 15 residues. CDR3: CASSPDRGFDEKLFF. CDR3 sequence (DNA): TGTGCCAGCAGCCCGGACCGGGGGTTTGATGAAAAACTGTTTTTT.

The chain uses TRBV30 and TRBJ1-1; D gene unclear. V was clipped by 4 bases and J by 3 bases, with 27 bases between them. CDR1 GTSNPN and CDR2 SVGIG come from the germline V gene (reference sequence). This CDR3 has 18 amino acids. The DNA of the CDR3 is TGTGCCTGGATCCCCTCCCGGGCGCTTGCGACGATCTACACTGAAGCTTTCTTT. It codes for CAWIPSRALATIYTEAFF.

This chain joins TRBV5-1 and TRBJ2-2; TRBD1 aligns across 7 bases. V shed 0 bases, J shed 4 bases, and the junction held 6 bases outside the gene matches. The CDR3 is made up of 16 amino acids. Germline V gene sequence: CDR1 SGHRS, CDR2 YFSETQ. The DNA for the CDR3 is TGCGCCAGCAGCTTGGCACAGGGGCGTGGCACCGGGGAGCTGTTTTTT. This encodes CASSLAQGRGTGELFF. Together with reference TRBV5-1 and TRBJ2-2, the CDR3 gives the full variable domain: KAGVTQTPRYLIKTRGQQVTLSCSPISGHRSVSWYQQTPGQGLQFLFEYFSETQRNKGNFPGRFSGRQFSNSRSEMNVSTLELGDSALYLCASSLAQGRGTGELFFGEGSRLTVL.

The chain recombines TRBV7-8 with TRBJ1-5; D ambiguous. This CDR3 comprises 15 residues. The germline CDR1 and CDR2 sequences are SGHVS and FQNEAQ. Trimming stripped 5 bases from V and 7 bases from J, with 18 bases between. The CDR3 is CASSDRVPVRQPQHF. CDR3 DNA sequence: TGTGCCAGCAGCGACCGGGTCCCCGTAAGACAGCCCCAGCATTTT.

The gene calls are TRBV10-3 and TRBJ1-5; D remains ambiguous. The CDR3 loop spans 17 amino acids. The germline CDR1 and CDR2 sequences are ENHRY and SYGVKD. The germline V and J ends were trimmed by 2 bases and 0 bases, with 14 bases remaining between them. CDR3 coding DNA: TGTGCCATCAGTGAGAAGGCAGACACCTATAGCAATCAGCCCCAGCATTTT. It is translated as CAISEKADTYSNQPQHF.

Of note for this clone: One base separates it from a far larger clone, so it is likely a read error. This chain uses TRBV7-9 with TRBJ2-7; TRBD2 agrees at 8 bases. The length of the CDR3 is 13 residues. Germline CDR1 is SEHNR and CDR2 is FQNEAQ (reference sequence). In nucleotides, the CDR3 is TGTGCCAGCAGCCCCCGGGAGGGGTACGAGCAGCACTTC. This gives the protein CASSPREGYEQHF.

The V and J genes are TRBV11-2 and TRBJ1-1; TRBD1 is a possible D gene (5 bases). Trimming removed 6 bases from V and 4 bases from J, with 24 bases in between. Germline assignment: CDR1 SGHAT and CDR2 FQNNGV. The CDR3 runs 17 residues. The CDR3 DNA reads TGTGCCAGCAGTTTATTCCCAGTAACCAGGGTTAGCACTGAAGCTTTCTTT. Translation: CASSLFPVTRVSTEAFF.